This T cell receptor (beta chain) was profiled in a study of blood T cell repertoires in COVID-19. Study details: In each case, the material was cDNA or gDNA derived from T cells, B-cell-depleted T cells, or PBMCs.

CDR1 is SGHNT, CDR2 YENEEA, per germline. The CDR3 contains 13 residues. The germline V and J ends were trimmed by 2 bases and 6 bases, with 10 bases remaining between them. As originally analysed: By means of reference gene primer amplification, nucleated cell counts were estimated. Assay: immunoSEQ multiplex PCR; the TCRdb copy retains only in-frame clones and omits some. The V and J calls and clone size are taken from that table; D and trimming were inferred from the DNA. In the table there are about 190,000 clones, more than 70% of which are singletons. This clone was counted a single time. The origin of this receptor is a woman aged 35 to 49 who had recovered from COVID-19. J is TRBJ2-5 and V is TRBV11-3; no firm D call. Sequencing was done on a sample of peripheral blood. This CDR3 is CASSLTREQTQYF. In nucleotides, the CDR3 is TGTGCCAGCAGCTTAACTCGCGAACAGACCCAGTACTTC. Filled out from reference TRBV11-3 and TRBJ2-5, the complete variable domain reads EAGVVQSPRYKIIEKKQPVAFWCNPISGHNTLYWYLQNLGQGPELLIRYENEEAVDDSQLPKDRFSAERLKGVDSTLKIQPAELGDSAVYLCASSLTREQTQYFGPGTRLLVL.